This T cell receptor (beta chain) was obtained from a study of early T cells in non-severe SARS-CoV-2 infection. The table lists this clonotype with many counts. Germline lookup yields CDR1 SQVTM and CDR2 ANQGSEA. V lost 8 bases and J lost 6, with 19 bases in between. This CDR3 contains 13 residues. Each CDR3 protein gets one entry after TCRdb re-called the 5' RACE reads with MiXCR. The sample holds more than 95,000 distinct CDR3 sequences, about 15% seen once. V usage is TRBV29-1 and J usage is TRBJ1-2; D is ambiguous. The sequence came from an adult who was a healthcare worker with PCR-confirmed SARS-CoV-2 infection or an uninfected control (not recorded which). Sequencing was carried out using whole blood. CDR3 in DNA: TGCAGCACCTTGCGAGGGATGGGAGATGGCTACACCTTC. Its protein is CSTLRGMGDGYTF.